This T cell receptor (beta chain) came from a study of OX40 agonist ivuxolimab in advanced cancers. Study background: Ivuxolimab, an antibody that agonizes OX40 (CD134), was administered to the patients.

Germline CDR1 is ENHRY and CDR2 is SYGVKD. V lost 2 bases to trimming and J lost 4 bases; unmatched junction nucleotides: 3. This CDR3 comprises 15 residues. Generated by immunoSEQ multiplex PCR, the TCRdb table keeps only in-frame clones and is missing some. This table has 55,000 to 75,000 clones, roughly 90% appearing once. V is TRBV10-3 and J is TRBJ1-5, with 9 bases matching TRBD1. The sequence was collected from an adult with an advanced solid tumor such as melanoma, head and neck, liver or kidney cancer. The sequenced sample was CD4+ or CD8+ T cells sorted from blood, obtained in a trial of the OX40 agonist ivuxolimab. This chain's CDR3 is CAISEGTGINQPQHF. CDR3 nucleotide sequence: TGTGCCATCAGTGAGGGGACAGGGATTAATCAGCCCCAGCATTTT.